This is a list of T cell receptor beta chains from one sample in a study of T-cell memory formation after mild COVID-19. TCRdb fed the 5' RACE reads into MiXCR, producing one record per CDR3 protein. The sample contains about 110,000 distinct CDR3 sequences, about an eighth of which appear only once. Sequenced: PBMCs or a T cell subset sorted from them (not recorded which). Receptor source: an adult woman who had mild COVID-19 (a few samples of this study predate the infection). Cell type and time point are not known. The CDR3 runs from the conserved cysteine through the conserved F or W. A D gene is named only where the DNA matches it firmly. Each size is once, few or many counts, or a class when the clone is expanded.

cdr3_nt: TGCAGCGTTGATCCCAGCAGGGGGCAAGAGACCCAGTACTTC
cdr3_aa: CSVDPSRGQETQYF
j_call: TRBJ2-5
v_call: TRBV29-1
clone_size: many
d_call: TRBD1

cdr3_nt: TGTGCCAGCAGCGTAGGAGGAGAGCAAGAGACCCAGTACTTC
cdr3_aa: CASSVGGEQETQYF
j_call: TRBJ2-5
v_call: TRBV9
clone_size: few
d_call: .

cdr3_nt: TGTGCCAGCAGCTTGCCCCCTGAGGACGAGCAGTACTTC
cdr3_aa: CASSLPPEDEQYF
j_call: TRBJ2-7
v_call: TRBV5-5
clone_size: medium-sized
d_call: .

cdr3_nt: TGTGCCAGCAGTTCCCTCAGGGGTGGCACTGAAGCTTTCTTT
cdr3_aa: CASSSLRGGTEAFF
j_call: TRBJ1-1
v_call: TRBV6-5
clone_size: few
d_call: .

cdr3_nt: TGTGCCAGCAGCTTCGGACTAGCGGGCTACGAGCAGTACTTC
cdr3_aa: CASSFGLAGYEQYF
j_call: TRBJ2-7
v_call: TRBV7-6
clone_size: few
d_call: TRBD2

cdr3_nt: TGCAGCGCCTTTCCGGGGCAGGGTGATGACGAGCAGTACTTC
cdr3_aa: CSAFPGQGDDEQYF
j_call: TRBJ2-7
v_call: TRBV29-1
clone_size: few
d_call: .

cdr3_nt: TGTGCCAGCAGTGACTCGAAGGGGGGGCCAACAGATACGCAGTATTTT
cdr3_aa: CASSDSKGGPTDTQYF
j_call: TRBJ2-3
v_call: TRBV6-4
clone_size: many
d_call: .

cdr3_nt: TGTGCCAGCAGCCTGGTGGGGGAGGGAGCCTACGAGCAGTACTTC
cdr3_aa: CASSLVGEGAYEQYF
j_call: TRBJ2-7
v_call: TRBV12-3/TRBV12-4
clone_size: few
d_call: TRBD2

cdr3_nt: TGCGCCAGCAGCTTGGTGCCTAGCGGTGGGTACAATGAGCAGTTCTTC
cdr3_aa: CASSLVPSGGYNEQFF
j_call: TRBJ2-1
v_call: TRBV5-1
clone_size: few
d_call: TRBD2

cdr3_nt: TGTGCCAGCAGCTGGGGGACAGGGGCGGGGGAGCTGTTTTTT
cdr3_aa: CASSWGTGAGELFF
j_call: TRBJ2-2
v_call: TRBV11-2
clone_size: few
d_call: TRBD1

cdr3_nt: TGTGCCAGCAGTTACTCGTTAGCGGGTGCTTCCTACAATGAGCAGTTCTTC
cdr3_aa: CASSYSLAGASYNEQFF
j_call: TRBJ2-1
v_call: TRBV6-5
clone_size: few
d_call: TRBD2

cdr3_nt: TGTGCCAGCAGCTATTACCCCGGGACAGGGGGGAACTATGGCTACACCTTC
cdr3_aa: CASSYYPGTGGNYGYTF
j_call: TRBJ1-2
v_call: TRBV7-2
clone_size: few
d_call: TRBD1